This passage covers 22 T cell receptor beta chains from one sample sequenced in a study of shared clonotypes between healthy human individuals. Sequencing used immunoSEQ multiplex PCR; TCRdb keeps in-frame clones, though not all of them. The sample has hundreds of thousands of clones, 72% seen once; the top ten hold 1.5% to 2%. The sample taken for sequencing was memory CD4+ T cells sorted from blood. The subset denotes: CD45RA-negative fraction. These receptors were taken from a woman under 40 in good health.

The chain is built from TRBV18 and TRBJ2-7, with TRBD1 identical over 9 bases. Germline CDR1 and CDR2: KGHSH and LQKENI. The CDR3 covers 15 residues. Trimming removed 8 bases from V and 0 bases from J; junction bases left unmatched: 8. The DNA of the CDR3 is TGTGCCAGCGCAAGGGACAGGGATTTCTCCTACGAGCAGTACTTC. Translated: CASARDRDFSYEQYF.

V is TRBV5-1 and J is TRBJ1-1; unclear D gene. Germline V gene sequence: CDR1 SGHRS, CDR2 YFSETQ. Trimming removed 0 bases from V and 1 base from J, with 10 bases in between. CDR3 length: 15 residues. The DNA of the CDR3 is TGCGCCAGCAGCTTGGAATCTACAGAGAACACTGAAGCTTTCTTT. It is translated as CASSLESTENTEAFF.

The J gene is TRBJ2-5, the V gene TRBV7-5; no check of the table's D call, TRBD2, against the DNA was made. TRBV7-5 is classified as a pseudogene. This CDR3 region has 18 residues. As DNA, the CDR3 is TGTGTCAGAAGCCCCCTCGGGGGGAGGGCCCCATTGAAAGAGACCCAGTACTTC. Translation: CVRSPLGGRAPLKETQYF.

In its sample, this clone was seen a few times. The chain is built from TRBV7-8 and TRBJ1-5, with TRBD1 identical over 8 bases. CDR1 is SGHVS, CDR2 FQNEAQ, per germline. Trimming took 3 bases from V and 6 from J; bases not matched to a gene: 7. The CDR3 loop spans 15 amino acids. The chain's CDR3 is CASSFDRGLFQPQHF. CDR3 nucleotides: TGTGCCAGCAGCTTTGACAGGGGATTATTTCAGCCCCAGCATTTT.

This clone was recorded once. This chain joins TRBV5-6 and TRBJ1-5, with D perhaps matching TRBD1 (6 bases). The CDR3 is 14 amino acids. Per germline, CDR1 SGHDT and CDR2 YYEEEE. V lost 1 base and J 4 bases, leaving 9 bases between the germline ends. CDR3 protein: CASSLTGRNQPQHF. The CDR3 DNA sequence: TGTGCCAGCAGCTTGACAGGGCGAAATCAGCCCCAGCATTTT.

The chain is built from TRBV28 and TRBJ2-5, with 9 bases that match TRBD2. CDR1 and CDR2 from the germline V gene are MDHEN and SYDVKM. V was clipped by 5 bases and J by 1 base; unmatched bases: 5. The CDR3 is 15 residues long. CDR3 DNA: TGTGCCAGCAGTGTTAGCGGGAGACTCCAAGAGACCCAGTACTTC. Protein: CASSVSGRLQETQYF.

The V gene is TRBV19, the J gene TRBJ1-5; possibly TRBD1 for D (5 bases). The CDR3 is made up of 15 amino acids. V lost 7 bases, J lost 2 bases, and 15 bases lay in between. Germline CDR1 reads LNHDA; CDR2 reads SQIVND (reference sequence). This CDR3 reads CASTGQGDGNQPQHF. The CDR3 nucleotides are TGTGCCAGTACTGGTCAAGGGGATGGCAATCAGCCCCAGCATTTT.

This chain links TRBV2 with TRBJ2-7, with 8 bases that match TRBD2. Germline CDR1 is SNHLY and CDR2 is FYNNEI. CDR3 length: 15 residues. The V segment lost 6 bases and the J segment 3 bases; nucleotides outside the gene matches: 10. The CDR3 bases are TGTGCCAGCAGAATGCCCACTAGCGGAGGCTACGAGCAGTACTTC. This translates into CASRMPTSGGYEQYF.

This clone was counted between two and nine times. CDR3 protein: CASILSGGSTDTQYF. The CDR3 DNA reads as TGTGCCAGCATCCTCAGCGGGGGAAGCACAGATACGCAGTATTTT. The chain couples TRBV7-2 to TRBJ2-3; TRBD2 aligns across 8 bases. This CDR3 region has 15 residues. Germline CDR1 and CDR2: SGHTA and FQGNSA. V dropped 7 bases and J dropped 0; count of bases not matched to a gene: 6.

The CDR3 region is CASSSVAGLTGELFF. Here the CDR3 DNA reads TGCGCCAGCAGCTCGGTAGCGGGACTCACCGGGGAGCTGTTTTTT. V usage is TRBV5-1 and J usage is TRBJ2-2; TRBD2 aligns across 8 bases. Germline V gene data show CDR1 as SGHRS and CDR2 as YFSETQ. The CDR3 loop spans 15 amino acids. Trimming cost V 3 bases and J 4 bases; bases outside gene matches: 5. Supplemented by reference TRBV5-1 and TRBJ2-2, the full variable domain reads KAGVTQTPRYLIKTRGQQVTLSCSPISGHRSVSWYQQTPGQGLQFLFEYFSETQRNKGNFPGRFSGRQFSNSRSEMNVSTLELGDSALYLCASSSVAGLTGELFFGEGSRLTVL.

The chain joins TRBV2 to TRBJ2-1; possibly TRBD1 for D (5 bases). CDR1 and CDR2 (germline): SNHLY, FYNNEI. The CDR3 runs to 13 residues. V was cut by 6 bases and J by 1 base, with 7 bases left in between. CDR3 sequence: CASSAGSYNEQFF. The CDR3 nucleotides read TGTGCCAGCAGCGCAGGGTCCTACAATGAGCAGTTCTTC.

The genes are TRBV7-2 and TRBJ1-2, with 8 bases that match TRBD1. Germline V CDR1 and CDR2: SGHTA, FQGNSA. The CDR3 is 15 residues long. Trimming removed 5 bases from V and 6 bases from J; junction bases left unmatched: 11. Written as DNA, the CDR3 is TGTGCCAGCAGCAACCGTGGACAGGGCTGGAATGGCTACACCTTC. As protein: CASSNRGQGWNGYTF.

The J gene is TRBJ1-1, the V gene TRBV2; no firm D call. This CDR3 has 13 residues. Germline lookup yields CDR1 SNHLY and CDR2 FYNNEI. V lost 8 bases, J lost 1 base, and 11 bases lay in between. CDR3 nucleotide sequence: TGTGCCAGCTTGGTGGAGGAGAACACTGAAGCTTTCTTT. As protein: CASLVEENTEAFF.

This clone appeared many times. DNA of the CDR3: TGCGCCAGCAGCTTGGAGCCGATCGGACAGGCGTCCTCTGGGGCCAACGTCCTGACTTTC. Protein sequence: CASSLEPIGQASSGANVLTF. The chain employs TRBV5-1 and TRBJ2-6, with 7 bases aligning to TRBD1. V shed 0 bases, J shed 0 bases, and the junction held 12 bases outside the gene matches. Germline V gene data show CDR1 as SGHRS and CDR2 as YFSETQ. The CDR3 sequence is 20 residues long.

The chain links TRBV5-1 to TRBJ2-1; 7 positions agree with TRBD1. V shed 0 bases, J shed 9 bases, and the junction held 6 bases outside the gene matches. This CDR3 contains 14 residues. Germline assignment: CDR1 SGHRS and CDR2 YFSETQ. The CDR3 protein is CASSLGTGAIEQFF. As DNA, the CDR3 is TGCGCCAGCAGCTTGGGTACAGGGGCGATTGAGCAGTTCTTC.

The chain carries TRBV5-1 and TRBJ2-1; TRBD2 matches 8 bases. V lost 2 bases to trimming and J lost 4 bases; unmatched junction nucleotides: 5. Per germline, CDR1 SGHRS and CDR2 YFSETQ. The CDR3 covers 15 residues. This CDR3 reads CASSFDSGIYNEQFF. CDR3 nucleotides: TGCGCCAGCAGCTTTGATAGCGGGATTTACAATGAGCAGTTCTTC. The full variable domain, its missing parts supplied by reference TRBV5-1 and TRBJ2-1, is KAGVTQTPRYLIKTRGQQVTLSCSPISGHRSVSWYQQTPGQGLQFLFEYFSETQRNKGNFPGRFSGRQFSNSRSEMNVSTLELGDSALYLCASSFDSGIYNEQFFGPGTRLTVL.

The chain is built from TRBV21-1 and TRBJ2-7; the D call TRBD2 from the table was never checked on the DNA. TRBV21-1 is a documented pseudogene. The CDR3 is 14 amino acids. The CDR3 coding sequence is TGTGCCAGCAGCAAAGGACTAGCGGGAGATGAACAGTACTTC. Residues: CASSKGLAGDEQYF.

This rearrangement joins TRBV7-2 to TRBJ2-7; the D gene is possibly TRBD1 (5 bases). The CDR3 runs to 14 residues. Trimming stripped 5 bases from V and 2 bases from J, with 13 bases between. Germline V CDR1 and CDR2: SGHTA, FQGNSA. The CDR3 coding sequence is TGTGCCAGCAGCCGACAAAGACAGACCTACGAGCAGTACTTC. Residues: CASSRQRQTYEQYF.

This rearrangement joins TRBV5-1 to TRBJ2-7, with D possibly matching TRBD2 (6 bases). CDR3 size: 16 residues. Germline V gene sequence: CDR1 SGHRS, CDR2 YFSETQ. V lost 4 bases, J lost 0 bases, and 17 bases lay in between. CDR3 residues: CASSPSGYKSSYEQYF. The CDR3 DNA follows: TGCGCCAGCAGCCCGAGCGGGTACAAAAGCTCCTACGAGCAGTACTTC.

Of note for this clone: The same CDR3 can be traced to other DNA sequences in this sample. The rearrangement uses TRBV4-2 and TRBJ2-3; 12 bases map to TRBD2. Germline loops: CDR1 LGHNA, CDR2 YNFKEQ. This CDR3 spans 17 amino acids. The V and J ends lost 0 bases and 2 bases, in that order; junction bases with no gene match: 3. CDR3 protein: CASSQDGTSGSTDTQYF. The CDR3, as DNA: TGTGCCAGCAGCCAAGATGGGACTAGCGGGTCCACAGATACGCAGTATTTT.

J is TRBJ2-2 and V is TRBV5-1; D unclear. From germline, CDR1 is SGHRS and CDR2 YFSETQ. The CDR3 totals 12 residues. V shed 2 bases and J shed 2 bases, with 1 base lying between them. The CDR3 protein is CASSFNTGELFF. For the CDR3, the DNA is TGCGCCAGCAGCTTTAACACCGGGGAGCTGTTTTTT.

This chain links TRBV7-2 with TRBJ2-7; 10 bases are a match to TRBD2. After removal of 2 bases from V and 5 bases from J, the junction contained 9 bases not matched to a gene. This CDR3 has 16 amino acids. Germline assignment: CDR1 SGHTA and CDR2 FQGNSA. The CDR3 sequence: CASSLQRGGLPHEQYF. As DNA, the CDR3 is TGTGCCAGCAGCTTACAGCGGGGGGGATTACCCCACGAGCAGTACTTC.